This paragraph reports one T cell receptor (beta chain). Data came from immunoSEQ multiplex PCR; TCRdb stores just in-frame clones and leaves some out. The profile shows some 47,000 clones, over 75% of them singletons. This sample was included in a study of T cell changes during pregnancy in multiple sclerosis. From germline, CDR1 is PRHDT and CDR2 FYEKMQ (reference sequence). The CDR3 is made up of 15 amino acids. The V and J ends lost 5 bases and 3 bases, in that order; junction bases with no gene match: 6. The receptor comes from a female donor with multiple sclerosis, enrolled in a pregnancy study. The chain couples TRBV13 to TRBJ2-5, with 10 positions matching TRBD2. This material consisted of CD8+ T cells from peripheral blood mononuclear cells, taken in the second trimester of pregnancy. CDR3 nucleotides: TGTGCCAGCAGCCACGGACTAGCGGATAAAGAGACCCAGTACTTC. This translates into CASSHGLADKETQYF.